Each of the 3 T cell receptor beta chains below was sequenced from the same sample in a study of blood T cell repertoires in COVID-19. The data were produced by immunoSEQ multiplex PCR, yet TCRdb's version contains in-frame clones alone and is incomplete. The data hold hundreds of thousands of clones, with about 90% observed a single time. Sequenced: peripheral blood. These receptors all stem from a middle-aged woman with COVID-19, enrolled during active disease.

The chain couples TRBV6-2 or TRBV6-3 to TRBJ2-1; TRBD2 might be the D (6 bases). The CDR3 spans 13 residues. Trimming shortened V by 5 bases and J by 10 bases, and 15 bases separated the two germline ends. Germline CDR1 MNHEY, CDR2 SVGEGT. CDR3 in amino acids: CASSMLRGGEQFF. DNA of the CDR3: TGTGCCAGCAGTATGTTGCGTGGGGGGGAGCAGTTCTTC.

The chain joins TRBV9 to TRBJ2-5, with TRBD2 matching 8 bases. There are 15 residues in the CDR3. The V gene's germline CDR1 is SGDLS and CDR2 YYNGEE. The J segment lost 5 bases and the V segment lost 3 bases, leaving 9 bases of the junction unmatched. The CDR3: CASSGMSGSGETQYF. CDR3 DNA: TGTGCCAGCAGCGGGATGAGCGGGAGTGGGGAGACCCAGTACTTC.

CDR3 DNA sequence: TGTGCCAGCAGTTACTCCGGGACAGCCCCCTACGAGCAGTACTTC. Protein product: CASSYSGTAPYEQYF. The chain links TRBV6-5 to TRBJ2-7, with 7 nucleotides matching TRBD1. Germline assignment: CDR1 MNHEY and CDR2 SVGAGI. The CDR3 is 15 amino acids. J was trimmed by 2 bases and V by 0 bases; bases with no gene match: 4.